The clone carrying this TCR beta chain has more than one count but fewer than ten. This sample is part of a study of response to subunit inactivated influenza vaccine. Via MiXCR, TCRdb re-called the RT-PCR reads, giving one row per CDR3 protein. The sample lists 400,000 to 550,000 distinct CDR3 sequences, 25% occurring once. Sample: CD4+ T cells sorted from PBMCs, taken roughly 5 days after vaccination. The clonotype was recovered from a man aged 50 to 60 who received an inactivated influenza vaccine.

The CDR3 nucleotides read TGTGCCAGCAGCACATCTTCTTGGACAGGGGGTTCCTATGGCTACACCTTC. The encoded protein is CASSTSSWTGGSYGYTF. J is TRBJ1-2 and V is TRBV12-3 or TRBV12-4, with 10 bases lining up with TRBD1. The J segment lost 4 bases and the V segment lost 6 bases, leaving 14 bases of the junction unmatched. The length of the CDR3 is 17 residues.